This is a list of T cell receptor beta chains from one sample in a study of T cells in Graves' hyperthyroidism and ophthalmopathy. MiXCR, run by TCRdb on the multiplex PCR reads, gives a single entry per CDR3 protein. This sample carries roughly 700,000 distinct CDR3 sequences, 14% of them seen once, and the ten largest clones take roughly 10%. The sample taken for sequencing was blood. These receptors were obtained from a woman in her late teens or twenties with Graves' hyperthyroidism. CDR3s include the opening cysteine and the closing phenylalanine or tryptophan. A D gene is named only where the DNA matches it firmly.

v_call: TRBV6-1; d_call: TRBD2; j_call: TRBJ2-7; cdr3_aa: CASSGIPGLAGDFFYEQYF
v_call: TRBV6-2/TRBV6-3; d_call: .; j_call: TRBJ2-3; cdr3_aa: CASGREVMDTQYF
v_call: TRBV12-3/TRBV12-4; d_call: .; j_call: TRBJ2-1; cdr3_aa: CASSPFNVGNEQFF
v_call: TRBV30; d_call: .; j_call: TRBJ2-7; cdr3_aa: CAWSGWGGPPYEQYF
v_call: TRBV5-1; d_call: .; j_call: TRBJ2-7; cdr3_aa: CASSLGVKEIHLVDYEQYF
v_call: TRBV27; d_call: .; j_call: TRBJ2-1; cdr3_aa: CASSPEGLTYNEQFF
v_call: TRBV16; d_call: TRBD1; j_call: TRBJ1-1; cdr3_aa: CASTGTDQLEAFF
v_call: TRBV20-1; d_call: .; j_call: TRBJ2-7; cdr3_aa: CSVLPGPSSYEQYF
v_call: TRBV28; d_call: .; j_call: TRBJ1-1; cdr3_aa: CASRSPGTGNTEAFF
v_call: TRBV3-1; d_call: .; j_call: TRBJ2-1; cdr3_aa: CASSQDPSNNEQFF
v_call: TRBV12-3/TRBV12-4; d_call: TRBD1; j_call: TRBJ1-1; cdr3_aa: CASSLDRGEGGTEAFF
v_call: TRBV12-5; d_call: TRBD1; j_call: TRBJ1-1; cdr3_aa: CASGLWDSNTEAFF
v_call: TRBV6-2/TRBV6-3; d_call: .; j_call: TRBJ1-2; cdr3_aa: CASSYSKVSYGYTF
v_call: TRBV4-3; d_call: TRBD2; j_call: TRBJ2-7; cdr3_aa: CASSQVLAGVEQYF
v_call: TRBV6-1; d_call: .; j_call: TRBJ1-5; cdr3_aa: CASSRGYNQPQHF
v_call: TRBV20-1; d_call: .; j_call: TRBJ2-4; cdr3_aa: CSARVTGAKNIQYF
v_call: TRBV7-9; d_call: TRBD2; j_call: TRBJ2-1; cdr3_aa: CASSLAASGSYNEQFF
v_call: TRBV7-9; d_call: TRBD1; j_call: TRBJ2-5; cdr3_aa: CASSYGPGTGIQETQYF
v_call: TRBV6-1; d_call: .; j_call: TRBJ2-7; cdr3_aa: CASPREGTEQYF
v_call: TRBV11-2; d_call: .; j_call: TRBJ2-7; cdr3_aa: CASSYLWGNEQYF
v_call: TRBV6-5; d_call: .; j_call: TRBJ2-3; cdr3_aa: CASSYSNQRITDTQYF
v_call: TRBV29-1; d_call: TRBD2; j_call: TRBJ2-2; cdr3_aa: CSVEAFPPAGGSNTGELFF
v_call: TRBV6-1; d_call: .; j_call: TRBJ1-1; cdr3_aa: CASHDIPGQGYIGNTEAFF
v_call: TRBV18; d_call: TRBD1; j_call: TRBJ1-1; cdr3_aa: CASSPPTGTGPTEAFF
v_call: TRBV7-2; d_call: .; j_call: TRBJ1-5; cdr3_aa: CASSRSGAGGNQPQHF
v_call: TRBV7-2; d_call: .; j_call: TRBJ2-1; cdr3_aa: CASSLREDYFSYNEQFF
v_call: TRBV9; d_call: TRBD2; j_call: TRBJ2-2; cdr3_aa: CASSGGTGRVTGELFF
v_call: TRBV20-1; d_call: .; j_call: TRBJ2-1; cdr3_aa: CSARGTRFPGEQFF
v_call: TRBV13; d_call: .; j_call: TRBJ2-4; cdr3_aa: CASSLVGQGKKNIQYF
v_call: TRBV18; d_call: TRBD2; j_call: TRBJ2-2; cdr3_aa: CASSPSASGSITGELFF
v_call: TRBV7-2; d_call: TRBD1; j_call: TRBJ1-2; cdr3_aa: CASSLDRVYGYTF
v_call: TRBV12-3/TRBV12-4; d_call: TRBD1; j_call: TRBJ1-3; cdr3_aa: CASSPGQGTGNTIYF
v_call: TRBV15; d_call: .; j_call: TRBJ2-1; cdr3_aa: CATSIAGRIEQFF
v_call: TRBV15; d_call: TRBD2; j_call: TRBJ2-4; cdr3_aa: CATSRDGFLAGDLAKNIQYF
v_call: TRBV20-1; d_call: .; j_call: TRBJ1-4; cdr3_aa: CSVLPRGPEGEKLFF
v_call: TRBV7-9; d_call: .; j_call: TRBJ2-1; cdr3_aa: CASSSPEGAYEQFF
v_call: TRBV12-3/TRBV12-4; d_call: .; j_call: TRBJ1-2; cdr3_aa: CASAEAINYGYTF
v_call: TRBV28; d_call: .; j_call: TRBJ2-2; cdr3_aa: CASTHQGPGTGELFF
v_call: TRBV5-6; d_call: .; j_call: TRBJ2-7; cdr3_aa: CASTLGVSYEQYF
v_call: TRBV2; d_call: .; j_call: TRBJ2-7; cdr3_aa: CASSARPYEQYF
v_call: TRBV7-3; d_call: .; j_call: TRBJ2-3; cdr3_aa: CASSRTGTDTQYF
v_call: TRBV27; d_call: .; j_call: TRBJ2-3; cdr3_aa: CASRMHWAQDTQYF
v_call: TRBV12-3/TRBV12-4; d_call: TRBD2; j_call: TRBJ2-2; cdr3_aa: CASSPSGGVRDTGELFF
v_call: TRBV9; d_call: TRBD1; j_call: TRBJ1-2; cdr3_aa: CASSVAGGGYGYTF
v_call: TRBV6-1; d_call: TRBD1; j_call: TRBJ2-2; cdr3_aa: CASSLTGGNGELFF
v_call: TRBV28; d_call: TRBD1; j_call: TRBJ1-2; cdr3_aa: CASSQRDREGGYTF
v_call: TRBV6-1; d_call: .; j_call: TRBJ1-2; cdr3_aa: CASSPSPGEVDGYTF
v_call: TRBV28; d_call: TRBD1; j_call: TRBJ2-1; cdr3_aa: CASSLHRGSYNEQFF
v_call: TRBV11-2; d_call: .; j_call: TRBJ2-1; cdr3_aa: CASSLNLALSYNEQFF